The 21 T cell receptor beta chains in this list originate from one sample, sequenced in a study of T-cell reconstitution after alpha-beta-depleted transplantation in children. TCRbeta library construction was performed incorporating unique molecular identifiers. TCRdb re-derived calls from the PCR reads in MiXCR, one entry per CDR3 protein. The table lists over 70,000 distinct CDR3 sequences, 10% to 15% of them singletons. Sequenced material: PBMCs from the stem cell graft donor, taken from the stem cell graft. These receptors came from a human donor who donated a stem cell graft to a child with inherited bone marrow failure.

This clonotype was observed at least ten times. The genes are TRBV18 and TRBJ2-2; D not resolved. Between the trimmed V and J ends, which lost 2 bases and 3 bases, there was a span of 7 bases. The germline gives CDR1 KGHSH, CDR2 LQKENI. The CDR3 has 14 amino acids. The DNA of the CDR3 is TGTGCCAGCTCACCAGGTTCGGACACCGGGGAGCTGTTTTTT. Amino acids: CASSPGSDTGELFF.

The sample holds many counts of this clonotype. The chain uses TRBV7-9 and TRBJ1-1; perhaps TRBD1 as D (5 bases). Germline V gene sequence: CDR1 SEHNR, CDR2 FQNEAQ (reference sequence). There are 18 residues in the CDR3. V lost 3 bases, J lost 0 bases, and 20 bases lay in between. The CDR3: CASSFLRGRPDMNTEAFF. CDR3 DNA: TGTGCCAGCAGCTTTCTTCGGGGACGGCCAGACATGAACACTGAAGCTTTCTTT. The complete variable domain, with remaining parts taken from reference TRBV7-9 and TRBJ1-1, reads DTGVSQNPRHKITKRGQNVTFRCDPISEHNRLYWYRQTLGQGPEFLTYFQNEAQLEKSRLLSDRFSAERPKGSFSTLEIQRTEQGDSAMYLCASSFLRGRPDMNTEAFFGQGTRLTVV.

This clonotype was picked up a small number of times. The J gene is TRBJ1-2, the V gene TRBV10-3, with D perhaps TRBD1 (5 bases). Per the germline V gene, CDR1 is ENHRY and CDR2 is SYGVKD. The CDR3 covers 13 residues. Trimming took off 10 bases at V and 3 bases at J, with 15 bases between the two ends. CDR3 in amino acids: CATADRGDYGYTF. The CDR3 nucleotides are TGTGCCACAGCCGACCGGGGGGACTATGGCTACACCTTC.

This clonotype was counted at least ten times. In nucleotides, the CDR3 is TGTGCCAGCAGCTTAGTTTACGAGCAGTACTTC. It encodes CASSLVYEQYF. The rearrangement links TRBV7-2 to TRBJ2-7; D unresolved. In germline, CDR1 is SGHTA, CDR2 FQGNSA. This CDR3 has 11 residues. V lost 1 base, J lost 4 bases, and 2 bases lay in between.

Many counts were recorded for this clonotype. This chain uses TRBV7-2 with TRBJ2-7, with 10 bases matching TRBD2. The germline V gene encodes CDR1 SGHTA and CDR2 FQGNSA. The CDR3 is 17 amino acids. The V gene end was trimmed by 6 bases and the J gene end by 2 bases; junction bases not matched to a gene: 13. The CDR3 sequence: CASSALAGRGGTYEQYF. In DNA, the CDR3 is TGTGCCAGCAGTGCACTAGCGGGACGAGGGGGAACCTACGAGCAGTACTTC.

Ten or more counts support this clonotype. The V and J genes are TRBV12-3 or TRBV12-4 and TRBJ2-5; D unresolved. The CDR3 contains 14 residues. Deletions cut 4 bases from V and 5 bases from J, with 14 bases between. CDR3 sequence reads: CASSSLVGSETQYF. CDR3 coding DNA: TGTGCCAGCAGTTCCCTCGTGGGAAGCGAGACCCAGTACTTC.

This clonotype was recorded at least ten times. V and J are TRBV4-2 and TRBJ1-4; no reliable D call. V was pared by 2 bases and J by 5 bases, with 3 bases between. Germline CDR1 and CDR2: LGHNA and YNFKEQ. This CDR3 is 12 amino acids long. For the CDR3, the DNA is TGTGCCAGCAGCCAACGGAATGAAAAACTGTTTTTT. Translation gives CASSQRNEKLFF.

The gene calls are TRBV5-4 and TRBJ2-7; D perhaps matches TRBD2 (5 bases). With 0 bases removed from V and 3 bases from J, the gap between germline ends came to 19 bases. This CDR3 has 17 residues. The germline V gene encodes CDR1 SGHNT and CDR2 YYREEE (reference sequence). The CDR3: CASSLGAPGGRNYEQYF. The CDR3 DNA is TGTGCCAGCAGCTTGGGAGCCCCAGGAGGTCGGAACTACGAGCAGTACTTC.

V is TRBV18 and J is TRBJ2-7, with 8 bases lining up with TRBD1. CDR1 is KGHSH, CDR2 LQKENI, per germline. The CDR3 runs 14 residues. Unmatched junction bases numbered 4, after V lost 6 bases and J lost 0 bases. CDR3 nucleotide sequence: TGTGCCAGCTCGGGACAGGAGTCCTCCTACGAGCAGTACTTC. Its translation is CASSGQESSYEQYF.

The chain is built from TRBV7-2 and TRBJ2-1; D ambiguous. CDR1 and CDR2 from the germline V gene are SGHTA and FQGNSA. Trimming left V 3 bases short and J 6 bases short, with 9 bases between. The CDR3 is made up of 13 amino acids. This CDR3 reads CASSFRALNEQFF. DNA of the CDR3: TGTGCCAGCAGCTTCCGGGCTCTCAATGAGCAGTTCTTC.

The chain uses TRBV6-1 and TRBJ2-2; 10 nucleotides match TRBD1. Trimming removed 6 bases from V and 6 bases from J; junction bases left unmatched: 19. Germline CDR1 reads MNHNS; CDR2 reads SASEGT. This CDR3 has 19 residues. The CDR3 sequence: CASRKFSGTGEAGAGELFF. CDR3 in DNA: TGTGCCAGCAGGAAATTCTCCGGGACAGGGGAGGCCGGGGCCGGGGAGCTGTTTTTT.

This clonotype turned up a few times. The chain couples TRBV29-1 to TRBJ1-1, with D possibly TRBD1 on 6 matching bases. CDR3 length equals 16 residues. The V gene's germline CDR1 is SQVTM and CDR2 ANQGSEA. V lost 6 bases and J 6 bases, leaving 26 bases between the germline ends. The CDR3 DNA sequence: TGCAGCGTGGGAAGATCGTCACAGGGTGGAGGGGCTGAAGCTTTCTTT. Translation: CSVGRSSQGGGAEAFF.

The chain employs TRBV7-8 and TRBJ2-2; D is undetermined. Germline assignment: CDR1 SGHVS and CDR2 FQNEAQ. V shed 1 base and J shed 2 bases, with 11 bases lying between them. This CDR3 is built from 16 residues. CDR3 region: CASSLDWYSNTGELFF. The CDR3 region has the DNA TGTGCCAGCAGCTTAGATTGGTATTCTAACACCGGGGAGCTGTTTTTT.

V is TRBV6-6 and J is TRBJ1-5; D unresolved. The germline V and J ends were trimmed by 5 bases and 5 bases, with 16 bases remaining between them. CDR3 length: 15 residues. Germline V gene sequence: CDR1 MNHNY, CDR2 SVGAGI (reference sequence). CDR3 sequence: CASSQSSPVYQPQHF. The CDR3 nucleotides are TGTGCCAGCAGTCAGTCCAGCCCGGTCTATCAGCCCCAGCATTTT.

This clonotype was counted many times. The rearrangement uses TRBV5-1 and TRBJ1-1, with D uncertain. The germline gives CDR1 SGHRS, CDR2 YFSETQ. V lost 3 bases, J lost 0 bases, and 9 bases lay in between. The CDR3 consists of 14 residues. The CDR3, as DNA: TGCGCCAGCAGCTCCTTTGGACTGAACACTGAAGCTTTCTTT. Protein sequence: CASSSFGLNTEAFF.

This clonotype has ten or more counts. The rearrangement links TRBV29-1 to TRBJ1-4; D not resolved. The CDR3 consists of 13 residues. The V end lost 4 bases, the J end lost 6 bases, and 12 bases lay between the germline ends. The germline gives CDR1 SQVTM, CDR2 ANQGSEA. In nucleotides, the CDR3 is TGCAGCGTTGTGACCAGACAACATGAAAAACTGTTTTTT. As protein: CSVVTRQHEKLFF.

This clonotype was seen a few times. The chain has TRBV5-1 and TRBJ1-4; D is unresolved. Germline loops: CDR1 SGHRS, CDR2 YFSETQ. The CDR3 totals 14 residues. The V end was cut by 6 bases, the J end by 0 bases, with 9 bases between. The chain's CDR3 is CASKREATNEKLFF. CDR3 sequence (DNA): TGCGCCAGCAAACGTGAGGCAACTAATGAAAAACTGTTTTTT.

On this clonotype itself: This could be a read error, since a much larger clone is one nucleotide away. V is TRBV7-2 and J is TRBJ1-2; D is unresolved. This CDR3 spans 14 amino acids. Germline V gene lookup returns CDR1 SGHTA and CDR2 FQGNSA. The CDR3 coding sequence is TGTGCCAGCAGCTTAAGGACTGTTAACTATGACTACACCTTC. It codes for CASSLRTVNYDYTF.

Only a few counts were recorded for this clonotype. The genes are TRBV7-2 and TRBJ2-2; D assignment may be TRBD1 or TRBD2 (5 bases each). Trimming cost V 3 bases and J 6 bases, with 17 bases left between them. Germline values: CDR1 SGHTA, CDR2 FQGNSA. The CDR3 length is 16 residues. CDR3 bases: TGTGCCAGCAGCTTGACAGATCCGGGGTTGGCCGGGGAGCTGTTTTTT. Its translation: CASSLTDPGLAGELFF.

This clonotype was counted ten times or more. V gene TRBV6-2 or TRBV6-3 combines with J gene TRBJ2-2; TRBD1 or TRBD2 may be the D gene (5 bases each). Germline V lookup: CDR1 MNHEY, CDR2 SVGEGT. The V gene lost 6 bases and the J gene lost 1 base, with 9 bases spanning the gap. This CDR3 is built from 14 residues. In nucleotides, the CDR3 is TGTGCCAGCAGCTGGGGGAGGAACACCGGGGAGCTGTTTTTT. Amino acids: CASSWGRNTGELFF.

This clonotype occurred many times. The rearrangement uses TRBV19 and TRBJ2-6, with a weak D call TRBD1 (5 bases). The germline V and J ends were trimmed by 8 bases and 0 bases, with 5 bases remaining between them. The length of the CDR3 is 13 residues. Germline V lookup: CDR1 LNHDA, CDR2 SQIVND (reference sequence). The CDR3 region is CASGASGANVLTF. The CDR3 nucleotides read TGTGCCAGTGGGGCCTCTGGGGCCAACGTCCTGACTTTC. The full variable domain, completed using reference TRBV19 and TRBJ2-6, is DGGITQSPKYLFRKEGQNVTLSCEQNLNHDAMYWYRQDPGQGLRLIYYSQIVNDFQKGDIAEGYSVSREKKESFPLTVTSAQKNPTAFYLCASGASGANVLTFGAGSRLTVL.